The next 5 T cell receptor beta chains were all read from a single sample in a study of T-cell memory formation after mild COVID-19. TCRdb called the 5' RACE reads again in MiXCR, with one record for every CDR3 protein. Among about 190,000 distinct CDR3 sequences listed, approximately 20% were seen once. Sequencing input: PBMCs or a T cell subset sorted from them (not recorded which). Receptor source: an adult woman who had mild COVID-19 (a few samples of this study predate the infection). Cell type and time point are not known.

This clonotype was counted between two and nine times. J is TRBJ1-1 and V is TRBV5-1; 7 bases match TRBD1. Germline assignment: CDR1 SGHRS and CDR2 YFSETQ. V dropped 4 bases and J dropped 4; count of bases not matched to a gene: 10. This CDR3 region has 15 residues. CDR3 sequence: CASSQDFAGGTEAFF. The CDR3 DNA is TGCGCCAGCAGCCAAGATTTCGCAGGGGGCACTGAAGCTTTCTTT. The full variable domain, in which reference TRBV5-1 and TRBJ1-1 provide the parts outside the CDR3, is KAGVTQTPRYLIKTRGQQVTLSCSPISGHRSVSWYQQTPGQGLQFLFEYFSETQRNKGNFPGRFSGRQFSNSRSEMNVSTLELGDSALYLCASSQDFAGGTEAFFGQGTRLTVV.

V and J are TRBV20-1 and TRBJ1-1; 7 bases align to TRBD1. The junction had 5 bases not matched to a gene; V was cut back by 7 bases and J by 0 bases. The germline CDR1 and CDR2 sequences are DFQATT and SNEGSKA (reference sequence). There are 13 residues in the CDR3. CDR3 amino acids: CSGRQGLNTEAFF. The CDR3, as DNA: TGCAGTGGCAGACAGGGTTTGAACACTGAAGCTTTCTTT.

CDR3 sequence (DNA): TGCGCCAGCAGCCAAGATCATCCGCCAGGGCAAGGCTACACCTTC. This codes for CASSQDHPPGQGYTF. V and J are TRBV4-1 and TRBJ1-2; weak D call: TRBD1 (5 bases). Trimming pared 0 bases from V and 8 bases from J, leaving 16 bases between. Germline CDR1 reads MGHRA; CDR2 reads YSYEKL. CDR3 length: 15 residues.

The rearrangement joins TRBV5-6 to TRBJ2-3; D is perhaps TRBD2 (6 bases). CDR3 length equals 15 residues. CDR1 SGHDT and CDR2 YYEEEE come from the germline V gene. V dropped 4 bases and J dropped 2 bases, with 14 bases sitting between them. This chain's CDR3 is CASSPTGLVTDTQYF. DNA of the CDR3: TGTGCCAGCAGCCCGACGGGACTCGTCACAGATACGCAGTATTTT.

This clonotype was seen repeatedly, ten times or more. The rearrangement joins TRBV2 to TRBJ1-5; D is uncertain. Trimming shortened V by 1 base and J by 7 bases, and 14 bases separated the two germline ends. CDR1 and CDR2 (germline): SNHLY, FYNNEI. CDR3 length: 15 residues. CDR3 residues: CASSEGLTVAQPQHF. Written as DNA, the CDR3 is TGTGCCAGCAGTGAAGGACTGACCGTCGCCCAGCCCCAGCATTTT.